This T cell receptor beta chain comes out of a study of CD8 T cells in ankylosing spondylitis. Findings of the study overall: As for the disease-linked clones, they showed a CD8+ phenotype and occurred at relatively low frequencies in peripheral blood. It appeared that ankylosing spondylitis blood was characterized by a TCR beta motif of several highly homologous variants.

The TCR beta libraries were generated through quantitative 5'-RACE incorporating molecular barcodes. TCRdb passed the 5' RACE reads through MiXCR, listing each CDR3 protein once. The sample consists of approximately 440,000 distinct CDR3 sequences, roughly 17% of them appearing once. This clonotype was recorded many times. The antigen is undetermined. This CDR3 comprises 11 residues. The ends were cut back, 6 bases at V and 2 bases at J, with 5 bases in the middle. Germline V gene lookup returns CDR1 SNHLY and CDR2 FYNNEI. This chain connects TRBV2 to TRBJ2-7, with unresolved D. The sample was blood, either unsorted or a sorted T cell fraction (not recorded which). The receptor comes from a male donor with ankylosing spondylitis. Here the CDR3 reads CASSTTYEQYF. Written as DNA, the CDR3 is TGTGCCAGCAGCACCACCTACGAGCAGTACTTC. Supplemented by reference TRBV2 and TRBJ2-7, the full variable domain reads EPEVTQTPSHQVTQMGQEVILRCVPISNHLYFYWYRQILGQKVEFLVSFYNNEISEKSEIFDDQFSVERPDGSNFTLKIRSTKLEDSAMYFCASSTTYEQYFGPGTRLTVT.